This entry concerns a single T cell receptor (beta chain). Its antigen is as yet unknown. CD4+ T cells that had been cultured provided DNA sequenced with the Oncomine TCR Beta short-read assay. A single record per CDR3 protein comes from TCRdb applying MiXCR to the PCR reads. The data hold some 13,000 distinct CDR3 sequences, with about 56% observed a single time. The CDR3 has 15 residues. V lost 7 bases, J lost 2 bases, and 3 bases stayed unmatched. From germline, CDR1 is SNHLY and CDR2 FYNNEI. Treatment described: roughly 11-day PBMC culture with coronavirus spike peptide pools or control peptides (ViraFEST assay). Expansion of antigen-specific T cells with peptide pools by ViraFEST preceded sequencing of TCRs. These data are taken from a study of vaccination and CD4 T cells after COVID-19. Looking at the study overall: The post-COVID sampling time was a median 101 days after diagnosis, ranging from 35 to 161.

This rearrangement joins TRBV2 to TRBJ1-4; the match to TRBD1 covers 11 bases. The TCR originated in a human donor who had recovered from COVID-19. The sequenced material came from CD4+ T cells from blood, cultured in vitro. CDR3 region: CASTGQGATNEKLFF. The CDR3 bases are TGTGCCAGCACCGGACAGGGGGCGACTAATGAAAAACTGTTTTTT. Based on the CDR3 plus reference TRBV2 and TRBJ1-4, the full variable domain is EPEVTQTPSHQVTQMGQEVILRCVPISNHLYFYWYRQILGQKVEFLVSFYNNEISEKSEIFDDQFSVERPDGSNFTLKIRSTKLEDSAMYFCASTGQGATNEKLFFGSGTQLSVL.